The present entry profiles one TCR beta chain with its context. Its specificity is unknown. Without exception, participants with HIV were treated in the United States. The data are from a study of long-term antiretroviral therapy in people with HIV. The assay, immunoSEQ v3.0, was run at survey level. Sequenced by immunoSEQ multiplex PCR; TCRdb stores in-frame clones only, minus some. The sample yields 20,000 to 25,000 clones, 70% to 85% seen once. Regarding the study as a whole: When set beside controls, HIV repertoires had CDR3 length ranges that were narrower.

CDR3 length: 13 amino acids. V gave up 6 bases and J gave up 1 base, with 10 bases separating them. In germline, CDR1 is SGHKS, CDR2 YYEKEE (reference sequence). Material: unsorted PBMCs, obtained 0.5 years before starting antiretroviral therapy. This sequence was found in a man aged 35 to 55 with HIV. The J gene is TRBJ1-1, the V gene TRBV5-5; D call uncertain. CDR3 DNA sequence: TGTGCCAGCACCCTGACACCGAACACTGAAGCTTTCTTT. Protein: CASTLTPNTEAFF.